This T cell receptor beta chain is from a study of T cell repertoires in cytomegalovirus infection. About the study: Shared public TCR beta signatures pointed to both CMV infection and a matching HLA type.

General study findings and limits: In two of eight donors, the top clonotype was HLA-C-restricted CMV-specific. CMV carriers having the relevant HLA were flagged by cumulative public TCR beta family frequency.

TCRdb called the reads again in MiXCR, with one record for every CDR3 protein. Here the sample spans 600,000 to 800,000 distinct CDR3 sequences, about 24% being singletons. This CDR3 contains 11 residues. V was shortened by 3 bases and J by 9 bases, with 9 bases between the two germline ends. Germline lookup yields CDR1 SGHDT and CDR2 YYEEEE. In its sample, this clonotype was seen a few times. Its antigen is unidentified. Material for sequencing was CD8+ T cells from PBMCs. The clonotype originates from a human donor in good health (CMV status not recorded). Some clones in this sample may be carry-over from other donors' samples. The genes are TRBV5-6 and TRBJ1-1; D gene unclear. DNA for the CDR3: TGTGCCAGCAGCTCCCCCGGGAAAGCTTTCTTT. Its translation is CASSSPGKAFF.